The T cell receptor beta chain described here comes from a study of PD-1 blockade in classical Hodgkin lymphoma. Study outcomes and limitations: Nivolumab initiation under 1 year post-ASCT meant exclusion. Lower baseline TCR diversity was reported for newly diagnosed patients than for healthy donors.

Sequenced by immunoSEQ multiplex PCR; TCRdb stores in-frame clones only, minus some. The sample has 40,000 to 45,000 clones, more than 70% seen once. A note on this clone: The antigen is undetermined.

Each patient experienced a relapse that followed autologous stem cell transplantation, and brentuximab vedotin exposure varied. The source was peripheral blood mononuclear cells (PBMCs), collected at baseline. This sequence originates from a human donor with classical Hodgkin lymphoma.

The chain's CDR3 is CAWSVLKTGLDTEAFF. CDR3 DNA: TGTGCCTGGAGTGTACTCAAGACAGGGTTGGACACTGAAGCTTTCTTT. This chain uses TRBV30 with TRBJ1-1; 7 nucleotides line up with TRBD1. Germline loops: CDR1 GTSNPN, CDR2 SVGIG (reference sequence). The J segment lost 3 bases and the V segment lost 0 bases, leaving 10 bases of the junction unmatched. This CDR3 is 16 amino acids long.